In its sample, the clone carrying this T cell receptor (beta chain) was seen many times. Its antigen remains unknown. TCRdb processed the reads anew with MiXCR; each CDR3 protein has one entry. The sample comprises approximately 160,000 distinct CDR3 sequences, roughly a sixth of which are singletons, and approximately 18% rests with the top ten. CDR1 is SEHNR, CDR2 FQNEAQ, per germline (reference sequence). V gave up 0 bases and J gave up 2 bases, with 8 bases separating them. This CDR3 has 14 amino acids. The data were taken from a study of T cell repertoires in cytomegalovirus infection. Study context: Public TCR beta signatures indicated both CMV infection and matching HLA type.

Findings and caveats of the study: Clonotypes of TCR beta that were HLA-C-restricted and CMV-specific dominated the ex vivo response. Frequencies of public TCR beta families were cumulated, and this identified carriers of CMV plus the relevant HLA.

The rearrangement joins TRBV7-9 to TRBJ2-7, with D possibly being TRBD2 (5 bases). This TCR derives from a human donor in good health (CMV status not recorded). Some clones in this sample may be carry-over from other donors' samples. Sequencing was carried out using CD8+ T cells from PBMCs. The CDR3 DNA sequence: TGTGCCAGCAGCTTAGCGGGAGTCACCTACGAGCAGTACTTC. This gives the protein CASSLAGVTYEQYF.